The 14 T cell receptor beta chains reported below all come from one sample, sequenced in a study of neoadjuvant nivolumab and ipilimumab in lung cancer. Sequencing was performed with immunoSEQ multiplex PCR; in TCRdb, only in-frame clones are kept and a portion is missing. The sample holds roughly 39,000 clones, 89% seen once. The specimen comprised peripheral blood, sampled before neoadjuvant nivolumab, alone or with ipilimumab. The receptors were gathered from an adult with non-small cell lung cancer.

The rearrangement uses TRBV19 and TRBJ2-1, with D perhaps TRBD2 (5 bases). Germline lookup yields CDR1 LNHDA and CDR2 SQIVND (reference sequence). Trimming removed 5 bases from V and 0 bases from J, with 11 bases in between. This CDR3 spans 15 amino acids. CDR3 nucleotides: TGTGCCAGTAGTCTGGACTTAATCTCCTACAATGAGCAGTTCTTC. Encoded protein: CASSLDLISYNEQFF.

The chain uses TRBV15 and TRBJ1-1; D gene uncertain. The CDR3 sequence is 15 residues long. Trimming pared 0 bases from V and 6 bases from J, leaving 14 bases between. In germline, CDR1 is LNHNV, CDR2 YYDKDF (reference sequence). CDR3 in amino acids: CATSREKAEGSEAFF. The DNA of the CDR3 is TGTGCCACCAGCAGAGAGAAGGCAGAGGGCTCTGAAGCTTTCTTT.

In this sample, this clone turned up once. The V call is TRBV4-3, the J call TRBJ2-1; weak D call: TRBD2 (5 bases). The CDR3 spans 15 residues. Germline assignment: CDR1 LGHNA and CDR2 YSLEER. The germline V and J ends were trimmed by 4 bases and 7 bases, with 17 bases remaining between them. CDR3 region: CASSPDTGRGNEQFF. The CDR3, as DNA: TGCGCCAGCAGCCCAGACACGGGCCGGGGTAATGAGCAGTTCTTC.

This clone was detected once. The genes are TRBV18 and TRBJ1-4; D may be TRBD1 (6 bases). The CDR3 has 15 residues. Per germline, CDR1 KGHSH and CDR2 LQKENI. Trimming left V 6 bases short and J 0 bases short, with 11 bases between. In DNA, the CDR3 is TGTGCCAGCTCTCGCCGGACAGCAACTAATGAAAAACTGTTTTTT. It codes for CASSRRTATNEKLFF. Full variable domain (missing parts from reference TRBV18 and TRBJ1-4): NAGVMQNPRHLVRRRGQEARLRCSPMKGHSHVYWYRQLPEEGLKFMVYLQKENIIDESGMPKERFSAEFPKEGPSILRIQQVVRGDSAAYFCASSRRTATNEKLFFGSGTQLSVL.

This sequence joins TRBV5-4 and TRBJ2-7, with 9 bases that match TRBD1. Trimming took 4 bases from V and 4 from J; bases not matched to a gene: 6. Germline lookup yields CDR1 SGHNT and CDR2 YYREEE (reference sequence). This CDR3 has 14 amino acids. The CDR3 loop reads CASSTGTGRYEQYF. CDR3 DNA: TGTGCCAGCAGCACAGGGACAGGGAGATACGAGCAGTACTTC.

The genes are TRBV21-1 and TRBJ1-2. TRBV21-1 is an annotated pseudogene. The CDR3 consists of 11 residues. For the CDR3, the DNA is TGTGCCAGCAGTAGCAGGAATGGCTACACCTTC. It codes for CASSSRNGYTF.

CDR3 DNA sequence: TGTGCCAGCTCACCATTGGAGGGTGAAGCTTTCTTT. Translated, it gives CASSPLEGEAFF. This rearrangement joins TRBV18 to TRBJ1-1; D is unclear. V lost 2 bases and J lost 7, with 8 bases in between. This CDR3 contains 12 residues. Germline lookup yields CDR1 KGHSH and CDR2 LQKENI.

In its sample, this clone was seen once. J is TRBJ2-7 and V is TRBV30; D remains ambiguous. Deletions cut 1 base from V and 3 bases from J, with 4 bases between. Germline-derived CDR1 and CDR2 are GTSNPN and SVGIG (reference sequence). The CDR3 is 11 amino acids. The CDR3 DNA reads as TGTGCCTGGAGTGGCCTCTACGAGCAGTACTTC. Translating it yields CAWSGLYEQYF.

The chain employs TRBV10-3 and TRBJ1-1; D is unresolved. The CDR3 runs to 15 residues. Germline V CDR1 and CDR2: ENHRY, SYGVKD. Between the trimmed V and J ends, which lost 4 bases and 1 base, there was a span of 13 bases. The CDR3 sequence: CAISASQDPNTEAFF. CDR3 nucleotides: TGTGCCATCAGTGCGTCACAAGATCCGAACACTGAAGCTTTCTTT.

The DNA of the CDR3 is TGTGCCAGCAGTGAAGCGCGGGGGGCGACGAATCAGCCCCAGCATTTT. Amino acid sequence: CASSEARGATNQPQHF. The V gene is TRBV6-1, the J gene TRBJ1-5, with TRBD1 as a possible D gene (6 bases). V was clipped by 0 bases and J by 4 bases, with 13 bases between them. Per germline, CDR1 MNHNS and CDR2 SASEGT. This CDR3 contains 16 residues.

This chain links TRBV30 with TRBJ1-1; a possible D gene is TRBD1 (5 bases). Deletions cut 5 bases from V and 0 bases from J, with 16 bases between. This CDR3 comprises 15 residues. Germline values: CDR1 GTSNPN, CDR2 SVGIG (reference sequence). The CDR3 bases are TGTGCCTGGGGACCAGCGGGGGGACTGAACACTGAAGCTTTCTTT. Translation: CAWGPAGGLNTEAFF.

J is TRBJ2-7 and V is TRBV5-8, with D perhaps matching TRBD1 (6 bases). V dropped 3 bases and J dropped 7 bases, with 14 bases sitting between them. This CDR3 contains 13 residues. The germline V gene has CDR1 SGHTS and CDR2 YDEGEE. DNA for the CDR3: TGTGCCAGCAGCTCCTACACAGGGCGGGAGCAGTACTTC. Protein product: CASSSYTGREQYF.

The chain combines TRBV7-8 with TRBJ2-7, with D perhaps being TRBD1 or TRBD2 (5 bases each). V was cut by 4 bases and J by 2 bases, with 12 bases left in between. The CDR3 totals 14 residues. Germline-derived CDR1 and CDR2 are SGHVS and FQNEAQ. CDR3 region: CASSSFGTTYEQYF. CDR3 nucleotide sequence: TGTGCCAGCAGCTCATTCGGGACGACCTACGAGCAGTACTTC.

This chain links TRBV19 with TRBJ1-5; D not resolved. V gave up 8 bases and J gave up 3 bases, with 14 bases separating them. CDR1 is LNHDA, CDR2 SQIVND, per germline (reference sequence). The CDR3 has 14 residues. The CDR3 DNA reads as TGTGCCAGTCGACCTCGGGCAGACAATCAGCCCCAGCATTTT. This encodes CASRPRADNQPQHF.